The clone carrying this T cell receptor beta chain has only a few counts. Its target is not known. Produced via immunoSEQ multiplex PCR; TCRdb's table is partial and in-frame only. This sample carries roughly 2,900 clones, 85% to 90% of them seen once, and the ten largest clones take about 3.8%. Repertoires were sampled repeatedly during chemoradiotherapy. J gave up 1 base and V 8 bases, and 0 bases lay outside the gene matches. Looked up from germline, CDR1 is MRHNA and CDR2 is SNTAGT. This CDR3 is built from 13 residues. This specimen comes from a study of chemoradiotherapy in HPV16-positive cancers. General study findings and limits: Better recurrence-free survival went with HPV-responsive T-cell expansion in HPV16-positive patients. HPV-specific T cells were functionally defined from only a couple of HPV16-positive patients. Candidate HPV-specific clones and E7-related TCR motifs grew in tumor during treatment.

The clonotype comes from a human donor with HPV-associated anogenital cancer. The sequencing used tumor tissue, collected from a patient who underwent chemoradiotherapy. The J gene is TRBJ2-3, the V gene TRBV6-4; TRBD2 aligns across 10 bases. The CDR3 loop is CASGTSGTDTQYF. CDR3 DNA: TGTGCCAGCGGGACTAGCGGCACAGATACGCAGTATTTT.